A single T cell receptor (beta chain) is shown here with its context. Only in-frame clones appear in the TCRdb table, and some are missing; sequencing was by immunoSEQ multiplex PCR. The table lists under 5,500 clones, 75% to 85% of them singletons, with around 24% in the top ten. All the patients suffered relapse after autologous stem cell transplantation, and brentuximab vedotin exposure differed. The investigators isolated CD8+ T cells from thawed PBMCs using magnetic negative selection. This record belongs to a study of PD-1 blockade in classical Hodgkin lymphoma. In the study overall: Patients in the cohort were put on intravenous nivolumab, 3 mg/kg every 2 weeks.

CDR3 length equals 15 residues. Germline V gene sequence: CDR1 MNHNY, CDR2 SVGAGI (reference sequence). V lost 5 bases and J 5 bases, leaving 19 bases between the germline ends. The V gene is TRBV6-6, the J gene TRBJ2-7; D perhaps matches TRBD1 (6 bases). Source: CD8+ T cells from blood, taken at baseline. The origin of this receptor is a human donor with classical Hodgkin lymphoma. CDR3 loop: CASSVGQSLWDEQYF. In DNA, the CDR3 is TGTGCCAGCAGTGTTGGACAGTCTCTGTGGGACGAGCAGTACTTC.